Included here is one TCR beta chain sequence, with context. The clone's antigen remains unknown. One base away there is no much larger clone; base qualities are not given. The data are from a study of blood T cell repertoires in COVID-19 (dated by TCRdb to the early 2020s). Looking at the study overall: Recovered participants in ImmuneRACE Cohort 3 were defined as having two consecutive negative NP/OP PCR tests, clearance from a healthcare professional, or resolution of symptoms. Samples from collaborators originated in the United States, Italy and Spain and spanned both the acute and convalescent phases of COVID-19. The prospective study material was composed of cDNA or gDNA derived from T cells, B-cell-depleted T cells, or PBMCs. Deeply sampled blood TCRbeta repertoires from subjects exposed to, actively infected with, or recovered from COVID-19 were included in the dataset. The repertoires were released in a freely available public database meant as a resource for research on the immune response to SARS-CoV-2. Samples came from the ongoing ImmuneRACE study (first 160 participants) plus 1,254 subjects from 6 global collaborators. A de-identified subject ID, COVID-19 status, age in years and sex were almost always included in the sample metadata. Where available, HLA class I and class II types were taken from metadata supplied by the sample provider and were not determined by assay-based typing.

The full study reports these points: The amount of clinical and demographic metadata varied by source and participant and was provided uncurated.

Participants in the prospective study were enrolled through a virtual design, were aged about 18 to 90 years, and lived in about two dozen United States geographic areas. To assign participants to cohorts, the prospective study relied on clinical history that participants themselves reported in a screening survey and a study questionnaire. Mobile phlebotomists in the prospective study collected whole blood, serum and a nasopharyngeal or oropharyngeal swab from every participant. Additional blood draws and questionnaires over an approximately two-month period could optionally be provided by prospective study participants. Prospective study blood samples were shipped either frozen or at room temperature before DNA extraction. V is shortened by 6 bases, J by 8 bases, and the region joining them spans 10 bases. According to the germline V gene, CDR1 reads MDHEN and CDR2 reads SYDVKM. The cysteine opens and the phenylalanine closes a CDR3 of 12 amino acids. Only CDR3 DNA is held: 36 bases, read in frame from base 1.

The immunoSEQ Assay, a bias-controlled multiplex PCR, was used to amplify TCRbeta CDR3 regions from genomic DNA. Under the source paper's analysis protocol: Nucleated cell counts per sample were estimated from amplification of reference gene primers within the assay. Sequence reads were collapsed and filtered to measure the absolute abundance of every unique TCRbeta CDR3 rearrangement. For each sample, productive Simpson clonality was calculated as the square root of Simpson's diversity index across productive rearrangements. What TCRdb holds here is the immuneACCESS table cut down to in-frame rearrangements. Part of the clones is not present; checked against another copy, under half of the missing clones reflect an unresolved V gene, and the others are unexplained. The V and J calls and clone size come from that table; D and trimming were worked out from the DNA. The table for this sample lists approximately 200,000 clones; 80% to 90% of them were counted only once. Of the sample, about 7% is held by the ten largest clones.

The TCR was taken from a man aged 25 to 40 in a cohort exposed to, infected with or recovered from COVID-19 (not recorded which). The chain is assembled from TRBV28 and TRBJ1-4; a confident D gene designation cannot be given. Source material: PBMCs or T cells enriched from blood (not recorded which). The nucleotide sequence is TGTGCCAGCAGGATAGGGAGAGAAAAACTGTTTTTT. It codes for CASRIGREKLFF.